Sequencing of this T cell receptor beta chain was carried out in a study of blood T cell repertoires in COVID-19. Study background: Samples came from the United States, Italy and Spain, spanning acute and convalescent COVID-19. Sample material is recorded as cDNA or gDNA derived from T cells, B-cell-depleted T cells, or PBMCs.

Germline V gene lookup returns CDR1 MGHDK and CDR2 SYGVNS. This CDR3 comprises 14 residues. The V and J ends lost 3 bases and 9 bases, in that order; junction bases with no gene match: 10. Per the original data handling: Reference gene primer amplification in the assay estimated nucleated cell counts. Sequenced by immunoSEQ multiplex PCR; TCRdb stores in-frame clones only, minus some. That table gives V, J and clone size, and the DNA gave D and trimming. The table records about 170,000 clones, 80% to 85% of them present only once. The sequence came from a man in his sixties or seventies with active or convalescent COVID-19. The J gene is TRBJ2-7, the V gene TRBV25-1; 8 bases match TRBD1. Material for sequencing was peripheral blood. Here the CDR3 reads CASSEWSETGVQYF. The CDR3 DNA reads TGTGCCAGCAGTGAGTGGTCCGAGACAGGGGTGCAGTACTTC.